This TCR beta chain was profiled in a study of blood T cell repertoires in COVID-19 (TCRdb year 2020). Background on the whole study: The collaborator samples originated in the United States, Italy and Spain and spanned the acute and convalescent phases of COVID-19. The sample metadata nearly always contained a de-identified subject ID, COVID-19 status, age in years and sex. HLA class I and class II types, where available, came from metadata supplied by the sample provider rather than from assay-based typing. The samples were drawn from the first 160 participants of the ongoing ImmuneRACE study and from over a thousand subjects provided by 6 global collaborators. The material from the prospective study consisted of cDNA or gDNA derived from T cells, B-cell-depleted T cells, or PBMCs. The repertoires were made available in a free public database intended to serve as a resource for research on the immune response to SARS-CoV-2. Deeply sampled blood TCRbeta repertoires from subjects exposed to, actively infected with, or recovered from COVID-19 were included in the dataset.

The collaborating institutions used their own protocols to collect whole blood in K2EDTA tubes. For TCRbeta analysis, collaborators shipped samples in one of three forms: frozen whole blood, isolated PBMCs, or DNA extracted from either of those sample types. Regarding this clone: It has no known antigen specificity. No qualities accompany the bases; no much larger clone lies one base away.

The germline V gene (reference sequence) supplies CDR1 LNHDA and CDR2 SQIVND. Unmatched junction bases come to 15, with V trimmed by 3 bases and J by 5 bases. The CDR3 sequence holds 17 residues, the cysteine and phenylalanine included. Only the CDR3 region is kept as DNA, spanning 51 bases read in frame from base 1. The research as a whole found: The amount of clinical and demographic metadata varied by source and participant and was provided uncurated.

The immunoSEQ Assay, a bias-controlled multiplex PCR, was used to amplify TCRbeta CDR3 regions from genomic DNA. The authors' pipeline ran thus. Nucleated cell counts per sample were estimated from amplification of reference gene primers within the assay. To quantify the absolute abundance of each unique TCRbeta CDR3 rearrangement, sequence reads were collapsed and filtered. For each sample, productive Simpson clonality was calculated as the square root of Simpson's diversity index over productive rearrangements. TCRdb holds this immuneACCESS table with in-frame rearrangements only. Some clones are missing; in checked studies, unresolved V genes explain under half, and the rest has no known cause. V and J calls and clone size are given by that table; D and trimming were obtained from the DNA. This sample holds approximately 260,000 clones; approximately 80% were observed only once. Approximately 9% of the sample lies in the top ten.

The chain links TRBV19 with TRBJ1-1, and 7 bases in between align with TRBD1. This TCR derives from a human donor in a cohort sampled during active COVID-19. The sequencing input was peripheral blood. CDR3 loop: CASSILLGTGVGTEAFF. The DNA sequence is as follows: TGTGCCAGTAGTATTCTTCTCGGCACAGGGGTAGGAACTGAAGCTTTCTTT.